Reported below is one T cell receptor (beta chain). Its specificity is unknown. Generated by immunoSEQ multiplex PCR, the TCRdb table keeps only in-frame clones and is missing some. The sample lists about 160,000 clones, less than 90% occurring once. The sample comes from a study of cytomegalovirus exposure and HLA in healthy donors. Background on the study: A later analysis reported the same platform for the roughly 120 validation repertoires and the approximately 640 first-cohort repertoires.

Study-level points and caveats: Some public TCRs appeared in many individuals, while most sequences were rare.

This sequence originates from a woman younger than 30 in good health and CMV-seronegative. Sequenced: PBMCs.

In DNA, the CDR3 is TGTGCCAGCAGCTTGGAGCGGACGGGGGGAGGAGATACGCAGTATTTT. It specifies CASSLERTGGGDTQYF. The chain employs TRBV5-4 and TRBJ2-3; 7 bases are a match to TRBD2. The CDR3 is made up of 16 amino acids. V lost 0 bases and J lost 5; bases outside the gene matches: 9. Per germline, CDR1 SGHNT and CDR2 YYREEE (reference sequence). Using reference TRBV5-4 and TRBJ2-3 for the parts outside the CDR3, the full variable domain is ETGVTQSPTHLIKTRGQQVTLRCSSQSGHNTVSWYQQALGQGPQFIFQYYREEENGRGNFPPRFSGLQFPNYSSELNVNALELDDSALYLCASSLERTGGGDTQYFGPGTRLTVL.